This note documents a single TCR beta chain sequence. The antigen is undetermined. The authors drew around 11 milliliters of peripheral blood from each donor. A second 7 to 11 cycle PCR used barcoded and J-beta primers. TCRdb reprocessed the 5' RACE reads with MiXCR, giving one entry per CDR3 protein. In the table there are some 1.1 million distinct CDR3 sequences, roughly two fifths of which are singletons. The data originate from a study of blood T cells in healthy people across ages. Germline V CDR1 and CDR2: LNHNV, YYDKDF (reference sequence). The ends lost 2 bases at V and 2 bases at J; junction bases unmatched: 10. This CDR3 is built from 17 residues. Whole-study results and caveats: With age, beta diversity per million T cells declined roughly linearly, significantly by approximately 40.

The receptor was isolated from a man in his late teens or twenties in good health. Sequenced sample: blood. The chain uses TRBV15 and TRBJ2-3; TRBD1 matches at 7 bases. The CDR3 coding sequence is TGTGCCACCAGCAGACGGGGTGGGACAGAGCCCACAGATACGCAGTATTTT. This translates into CATSRRGGTEPTDTQYF.